The entry that follows covers one T cell receptor (beta chain) sequence. The record originates from a study of blood T cell repertoires in COVID-19. This CDR3 spans 19 amino acids. Per germline, CDR1 LGHDT and CDR2 YNNKEL (reference sequence). V was pared by 1 base and J by 0 bases, with 18 bases between. Per the authors' pipeline: Quantification of nucleated cells was approximated via reference gene primer amplification. Libraries were prepared by immunoSEQ multiplex PCR; TCRdb keeps only in-frame clonotypes and omits some of them. Clonal size and the V and J genes are those of that table, whereas D and trimming came from the DNA. The top ten clones hold 1% of a sample with approximately 310,000 clones, around nine tenths of them seen once.

What was sequenced was peripheral blood. The receptor was isolated from a man between 45 and 60 years old with active or convalescent COVID-19. V gene TRBV3-1 (or the pseudogene TRBV3-2) combines with J gene TRBJ1-4; TRBD1 might be the D (5 bases). CDR3 in DNA: TGTGCCAGCAGCCAAGGATTTCCAGGGCAAGTTGCAACTAATGAAAAACTGTTTTTT. The encoded protein is CASSQGFPGQVATNEKLFF.